A single sample gave rise to the 8 T cell receptor beta chains below, sequenced in a study of tumour-infiltrating T cells in Burkitt lymphoma. Sequencing was performed with immunoSEQ multiplex PCR; in TCRdb, only in-frame clones are kept and a portion is missing. Among about 6,600 clones listed, about 84% were seen once. The specimen sequenced was tumor tissue. The receptors derive from a human donor with Burkitt lymphoma.

The rearrangement joins TRBV15 to TRBJ2-3; D perhaps matches TRBD2 (5 bases). This CDR3 is 15 amino acids long. Germline V lookup: CDR1 LNHNV, CDR2 YYDKDF (reference sequence). The V end was cut by 1 base, the J end by 2 bases, with 10 bases between. The CDR3: CATSRVTGSTDTQYF. DNA for the CDR3: TGTGCCACCAGCAGAGTTACGGGGTCCACAGATACGCAGTATTTT.

CDR3 loop: CASSILRDREKLFF. CDR3 DNA: TGTGCCAGTAGTATACTCCGGGACAGGGAAAAACTGTTTTTT. The V and J genes are TRBV19 and TRBJ1-4, with 8 nucleotides matching TRBD1. Per germline, CDR1 LNHDA and CDR2 SQIVND (reference sequence). After removal of 2 bases from V and 8 bases from J, the junction contained 4 bases not matched to a gene. This CDR3 has 14 residues.

The CDR3 here is CASSLETDTQYF. For the CDR3, the DNA is TGCGCCAGCAGCTTGGAGACAGATACGCAGTATTTT. The chain combines TRBV5-1 with TRBJ2-3, with no clear D. The CDR3 has 12 amino acids. V lost 0 bases and J 3 bases, leaving 2 bases between the germline ends. Germline-derived CDR1 and CDR2 are SGHRS and YFSETQ.

This clone was found a few times. The genes are TRBV4-1 and TRBJ1-2, with 10 positions matching TRBD1. The CDR3 has 16 amino acids. CDR1 MGHRA and CDR2 YSYEKL come from the germline V gene. With V trimmed by 1 base and J by 8 bases, 10 bases remained unmatched. The CDR3 sequence: CASSQGGPTTGGGYTF. CDR3 DNA: TGCGCCAGCAGCCAAGGGGGACCAACGACAGGGGGCGGCTACACCTTC.

This clone counts as medium-sized. The J gene is TRBJ1-4, the V gene TRBV5-1, with D hard to call. This CDR3 contains 15 residues. Trimming stripped 0 bases from V and 2 bases from J, with 8 bases between. The germline gives CDR1 SGHRS, CDR2 YFSETQ. CDR3 sequence (DNA): TGCGCCAGCAGCTTGGCCCGGCGGACTAATGAAAAACTGTTTTTT. Translating gives CASSLARRTNEKLFF.

The chain links TRBV2 to TRBJ2-3, with D hard to call. The CDR3 has 11 amino acids. V lost 6 bases and J 14 bases, leaving 15 bases between the germline ends. CDR1 is SNHLY and CDR2 is FYNNEI in the germline V gene. In nucleotides, the CDR3 is TGTGCCAGCAGAGAATGGCCAATAGGGTATTTT. It codes for CASREWPIGYF. Full variable domain (rest looked up from reference TRBV2 and TRBJ2-3): EPEVTQTPSHQVTQMGQEVILRCVPISNHLYFYWYRQILGQKVEFLVSFYNNEISEKSEIFDDQFSVERPDGSNFTLKIRSTKLEDSAMYFCASREWPIGYFGPGTRLTVL.

The sample holds one count of this clone. V and J are TRBV28 and TRBJ2-1, with 7 positions matching TRBD2. V lost 6 bases and J lost 8; bases outside the gene matches: 16. CDR1 MDHEN and CDR2 SYDVKM come from the germline V gene. The CDR3 totals 16 residues. The CDR3: CASSPRGSGLFYEQFF. CDR3 DNA: TGTGCCAGCAGCCCGCGCGGGAGTGGTTTATTCTATGAGCAGTTCTTC.

The rearrangement uses TRBV6-6 and TRBJ2-5; possible D gene TRBD1, 6 bases. In germline, CDR1 is MNHNY, CDR2 SVGAGI (reference sequence). The V and J ends lost 4 bases and 0 bases respectively, with 15 bases between them. This CDR3 region has 16 residues. The CDR3 coding sequence is TGTGCCAGCAGTTTCCGCAGGGGAGCCGACCAAGAGACCCAGTACTTC. This encodes CASSFRRGADQETQYF.